The 20 T cell receptor beta chains presented below share a single source sample, sequenced in a study of blood T cell repertoires in COVID-19. Clones were sequenced by immunoSEQ multiplex PCR, and TCRdb holds only the in-frame ones, with some missing. The sample lists some 120,000 clones, less than 75% occurring once. Sequencing was performed on peripheral blood. These TCRs come from a human donor with acute or convalescent COVID-19. The donor label of this sample is uncertain.

The rearrangement links TRBV6-1 to TRBJ2-5; D unclear. The V gene's germline CDR1 is MNHNS and CDR2 SASEGT. CDR3 length: 11 amino acids. The germline V and J ends were trimmed by 4 bases and 9 bases, with 9 bases remaining between them. This CDR3 is CASSVQRAQYF. The CDR3 DNA reads TGTGCCAGCAGTGTTCAGCGAGCCCAGTACTTC.

This clone has just one count. The chain combines TRBV10-2 with TRBJ1-4; TRBD1 aligns across 10 bases. The CDR3 covers 15 residues. V lost 5 bases to trimming and J lost 7 bases; unmatched junction nucleotides: 7. Germline-derived CDR1 and CDR2 are WSHSY and SAAADI. The DNA of the CDR3 is TGCGCCAGCAGTCCACAGGACAGGGGGAGTGAAAAACTGTTTTTT. The encoded protein is CASSPQDRGSEKLFF.

This chain joins TRBV7-2 and TRBJ1-5; TRBD1 is a possible D gene (5 bases). Trimming removed 6 bases at V and 1 base at J, with 13 bases between. The CDR3 is 15 amino acids. Per germline, CDR1 SGHTA and CDR2 FQGNSA. The CDR3 DNA sequence: TGTGCCAGCAGAACTGACAGCATCAGCAATCAGCCCCAGCATTTT. It yields the protein CASRTDSISNQPQHF.

This rearrangement joins TRBV6-1 to TRBJ1-3; D unclear. This CDR3 spans 17 amino acids. The ends were cut back, 0 bases at V and 0 bases at J, with 12 bases in the middle. CDR1 is MNHNS, CDR2 SASEGT, per germline. CDR3 amino acids: CASSEARFRSSGNTIYF. In nucleotides, the CDR3 is TGTGCCAGCAGTGAAGCGCGGTTCCGCAGCTCTGGAAACACCATATATTTT.

This chain joins TRBV7-3 and TRBJ1-2; no definite D call. Trimming cost V 4 bases and J 8 bases, with 14 bases left between them. Per the germline V gene, CDR1 is SGHTA and CDR2 is FQGTGA. The CDR3 sequence is 13 residues long. The CDR3 nucleotides read TGTGCCAGCAGCTCGGACCCACGCGGGGGCTACACCTTC. Translating it yields CASSSDPRGGYTF.

The table lists this clone with many counts. This chain links TRBV7-8 with TRBJ2-4; maybe TRBD1 (8 bases). In germline, CDR1 is SGHVS, CDR2 FQNEAQ. This CDR3 contains 19 residues. V lost 5 bases to trimming and J lost 1 base, with 24 bases between them. DNA of the CDR3: TGTGCCAGCAGCGAACCGGGAGGCAGGGGGCGCTTGGCCAAAAACATTCAGTACTTC. Translated: CASSEPGGRGRLAKNIQYF.

This rearrangement joins TRBV14 to TRBJ1-1; the match to TRBD1 covers 7 bases. V trimming: 6 bases; J trimming: 0 bases; junction bases outside the gene matches: 10. The CDR3 has 16 amino acids. Germline V gives CDR1 SGHDN, CDR2 FVKESK. The CDR3 here is CASSLQGFRLNTEAFF. CDR3 coding DNA: TGTGCCAGCAGTTTACAGGGGTTTCGGCTGAACACTGAAGCTTTCTTT.

The rearrangement links TRBV12-3 or TRBV12-4 to TRBJ2-1; D not resolved. CDR3 length: 13 amino acids. V was shortened by 4 bases and J by 6 bases, with 10 bases between the two germline ends. The CDR3 is CASSSLHGNEQFF. The CDR3 nucleotides are TGTGCCAGCAGTTCCCTCCACGGCAATGAGCAGTTCTTC.

The chain is built from TRBV12-3 or TRBV12-4 and TRBJ1-2; 8 bases map to TRBD1. V shed 5 bases and J 9 bases; nucleotides not matched to a gene: 8. CDR3 length: 13 residues. The CDR3 nucleotides read TGTGCCAGCAGTACCGGCCAGGGGGCGAGCTACACCTTC. It specifies CASSTGQGASYTF.

This clone was found a few times. The CDR3 here is CASSLPVQPQHF. CDR3 DNA: TGTGCCAGCTCACTCCCTGTCCAGCCCCAGCATTTT. The rearrangement links TRBV2 to TRBJ1-5, with no clear D. The germline gives CDR1 SNHLY, CDR2 FYNNEI. Trimming left V 8 bases short and J 7 bases short, with 12 bases between. The CDR3 has 12 amino acids.

The sample holds many counts of this clone. This sample includes further DNA sequences coding for the same CDR3. The chain employs TRBV28 and TRBJ2-7; the D gene is possibly TRBD2 (5 bases). Germline V gene data show CDR1 as MDHEN and CDR2 as SYDVKM. This CDR3 has 12 amino acids. The V and J ends lost 5 bases and 3 bases respectively, with 8 bases between them. The CDR3, as DNA: TGTGCCAGCAGTCTTGCGGGCTACGAGCAGTACGTC. Its protein product is CASSLAGYEQYV.

This sequence joins TRBV15 and TRBJ1-2, with D perhaps TRBD1 (6 bases). V lost 5 bases to trimming and J lost 8 bases, with 18 bases between them. CDR3 length: 14 amino acids. In germline, CDR1 is LNHNV, CDR2 YYDKDF (reference sequence). This CDR3 is CATSPVQGLGGYTF. The DNA for the CDR3 is TGTGCCACCAGCCCGGTTCAGGGGCTTGGAGGCTACACCTTC.

The V and J genes are TRBV23-1 and TRBJ1-2, with D tentatively TRBD1 (6 bases). Being an ORF, TRBV23-1 has a function that is uncertain. The germline V and J ends were trimmed by 0 bases and 4 bases, with 6 bases remaining between them. CDR3 length: 13 amino acids. CDR3 in amino acids: CASSQSDSYGYTF. In DNA form, the CDR3 reads TGCGCCAGCAGTCAATCGGACAGCTATGGCTACACCTTC.

The chain has TRBV6-5 and TRBJ1-2, with D tentatively TRBD1 (5 bases). The length of the CDR3 is 12 residues. Germline V lookup: CDR1 MNHEY, CDR2 SVGAGI. V dropped 5 bases and J dropped 8 bases, with 12 bases sitting between them. DNA for the CDR3: TGTGCCAGCAGTCCCCGGACACGAGGCTACACCTTC. Translated: CASSPRTRGYTF.

The chain employs TRBV15 and TRBJ1-5; D ambiguous. The V gene's germline CDR1 is LNHNV and CDR2 YYDKDF (reference sequence). V was cut by 2 bases and J by 11 bases, with 10 bases left in between. The CDR3 covers 12 residues. As DNA, the CDR3 is TGTGCCACCAGCAGAACTGGGCTGACCCAGCATTTT. Encoded protein: CATSRTGLTQHF.

This clone turned up a few times. This chain uses TRBV2 with TRBJ2-1; the D gene is possibly TRBD1 (5 bases). Trimming removed 3 bases at V and 5 bases at J, with 8 bases between. The CDR3 has 13 amino acids. Germline values: CDR1 SNHLY, CDR2 FYNNEI. CDR3 in DNA: TGTGCCAGCAGTGACAGGGTAAACAATGAGCAGTTCTTC. Translating gives CASSDRVNNEQFF.

This clone has just one count. The V gene is TRBV6-6, the J gene TRBJ1-5; D perhaps matches TRBD1 (5 bases). Germline CDR1 reads MNHNY; CDR2 reads SVGAGI (reference sequence). With 0 bases removed from V and 3 bases from J, the gap between germline ends came to 6 bases. The CDR3 is made up of 14 amino acids. The CDR3 nucleotides are TGTGCCAGCAGTTACTCGGACAACAATCAGCCCCAGCATTTT. It translates to CASSYSDNNQPQHF.

This clone was found once. The rearrangement links TRBV6-5 to TRBJ1-2; TRBD1 matches at 8 bases. Looked up from germline, CDR1 is MNHEY and CDR2 is SVGAGI. V lost 6 bases, J lost 7 bases, and 7 bases stayed unmatched. The CDR3 runs 13 residues. The CDR3 protein is CASSSGQGSGYTF. The CDR3, as DNA: TGTGCCAGCAGCTCAGGACAGGGCTCTGGCTACACCTTC.

This clone was counted at least ten times. The rearrangement links TRBV10-1 to TRBJ2-1; D remains unclear. The V gene lost 3 bases and the J gene lost 7 bases, with 7 bases spanning the gap. CDR3 length equals 12 residues. CDR1 and CDR2 (germline): WNHNN, SYGVQD (reference sequence). The CDR3 bases are TGCGCCAGCAGTGATTTACTGAATGAGCAGTTCTTC. The encoded protein is CASSDLLNEQFF.

J is TRBJ2-5 and V is TRBV4-2, with 7 bases lining up with TRBD1. Germline-derived CDR1 and CDR2 are LGHNA and YNFKEQ. CDR3 length equals 15 residues. V lost 1 base to trimming and J lost 2 bases; unmatched junction nucleotides: 4. The CDR3 DNA reads as TGTGCCAGCAGCCAAGGGCCGGGACAGCAAGAGACCCAGTACTTC. This codes for CASSQGPGQQETQYF.